This T cell receptor beta chain comes out of a study of shared clonotypes between healthy human individuals. Overall study context: CD4 naive cells filled three plates per donor, CD4 memory three, CD8 naive two and CD8 memory one.

Cells designated naive CD8 were CD45RO-negative and were positively selected for CCR7, with terminally differentiated effector memory CD45RA+ cells excluded. Participating donors were healthy, HIV-negative adults free of recent acute infections or vaccinations. There are 12 residues in the CDR3. The V end was cut by 10 bases, the J end by 8 bases, with 17 bases between. Germline CDR1 and CDR2: SNHLY and FYNNEI. As concerns this clone: The antigen remains undetermined.

Data came from immunoSEQ multiplex PCR; TCRdb stores just in-frame clones and leaves some out. The sample comprises nearly 2 million clones, roughly 94% of which are singletons, and roughly 1% rests with the top ten. Study-wide findings and caveats: On the whole, naive subsets had larger estimated richness than memory subsets had. Clonotype sharing among donors was thought likely to change with sequencing depth.

The gene calls are TRBV2 and TRBJ1-2, with a possible D match to TRBD1 (6 bases). Material: naive CD8+ T cells sorted from blood. This receptor was taken from a man aged 18 to 29 in good health. This CDR3 is CATEPGEGGYTF. As DNA, the CDR3 is TGTGCCACCGAGCCAGGGGAAGGAGGCTACACCTTC.